A single TCR beta chain is shown here with its context. The record originates from a study of blood T cell repertoires in COVID-19. For the study at large: From T cells, B-cell-depleted T cells, or PBMCs came the material, which was cDNA or gDNA.

Individuals drawn from around 25 US areas were roughly 18 to 89 years old. Participant-given clinical history determined each cohort assignment. How the authors handled the data: Reference gene primers were amplified, and this amplification served to estimate nucleated cell counts. The table came from immunoSEQ multiplex PCR; TCRdb's copy has only in-frame clones and leaves some out. The V and J calls and clone size come from that table; D and trimming were worked out from the DNA. The sample has some 490,000 clones; approximately 90% are singletons. The germline V gene has CDR1 MNHEY and CDR2 SMNVEV (reference sequence). V was clipped by 7 bases and J by 5 bases; unmatched bases: 5. The CDR3 spans 14 residues.

The TCR was taken from a woman between 55 and 75 years old who had recovered from COVID-19. The sample was PBMCs or T cells enriched from blood (not recorded which). J is TRBJ2-5 and V is TRBV27; 12 bases fit TRBD1. CDR3 amino acids: CASTRDRGPETQYF. The DNA for the CDR3 is TGTGCCAGCACACGGGACAGGGGGCCGGAGACCCAGTACTTC.